These 24 T cell receptor beta chains were all obtained from the same sample, sequenced in a study of T cells in Graves' hyperthyroidism and ophthalmopathy. TCR beta CDR3 region amplification was performed from RNA transcripts. The HTBI primer set drove a first-round RT-PCR of the TCR CDR3. TCRdb re-called the multiplex PCR reads with MiXCR, one entry per CDR3 protein. The sample carries fewer than 850,000 distinct CDR3 sequences, 17% recorded once. The sequenced sample consisted of blood. The receptors stem from a man aged 50-60 years with Graves' hyperthyroidism.

The chain links TRBV15 to TRBJ2-1, with 13 bases lining up with TRBD2. Germline CDR1 LNHNV, CDR2 YYDKDF (reference sequence). This CDR3 is built from 16 residues. V lost 3 bases and J lost 5; bases outside the gene matches: 4. CDR3 residues: CATSRETSGRDNEQFF. In DNA form, the CDR3 reads TGTGCCACCAGCAGGGAAACTAGCGGGAGGGACAATGAGCAGTTCTTC. The variable domain in full, with the rest retrieved from reference TRBV15 and TRBJ2-1, is DAMVIQNPRYQVTQFGKPVTLSCSQTLNHNVMYWYQQKSSQAPKLLFHYYDKDFNNEADTPDNFQSRRPNTSFCFLDIRSPGLGDTAMYLCATSRETSGRDNEQFFGPGTRLTVL.

In its sample, this clonotype was seen many times. The chain couples TRBV5-8 to TRBJ2-1; tentative D call: TRBD2 (5 bases). CDR3 length equals 14 residues. Trimming cost V 4 bases and J 9 bases, with 17 bases left between them. Per the germline V gene, CDR1 is SGHTS and CDR2 is YDEGEE. CDR3 nucleotides: TGTGCCAGCAGCCCTCGGGAAGGGCCAAGTGAGCAGTTCTTC. Protein product: CASSPREGPSEQFF.

Many counts were recorded for this clonotype. The rearrangement uses TRBV2 and TRBJ1-5; TRBD1 matches 9 bases. Germline assignment: CDR1 SNHLY and CDR2 FYNNEI. This CDR3 is built from 15 residues. V lost 4 bases to trimming and J lost 2 bases; unmatched junction nucleotides: 3. CDR3 sequence reads: CASSVDRGGNQPQHF. The CDR3 region has the DNA TGTGCCAGCAGTGTCGACAGGGGGGGCAATCAGCCCCAGCATTTT.

With regard to this clonotype: Just one base apart from a much larger clone, this may be a read error. The V gene is TRBV19, the J gene TRBJ2-1, with no clear D. This CDR3 has 15 residues. With 5 bases removed from V and 5 bases from J, the gap between germline ends came to 16 bases. Germline CDR1 and CDR2: LNHDA and SQIVND (reference sequence). CDR3 in amino acids: CASSARGGRHNEQFF. CDR3 bases: TGTGCCAGTAGTGCGAGAGGTGGGCGCCACAATGAGCAGTTCTTC.

This clonotype was counted many times. The CDR3 is CASTPRVAKNIQYF. The CDR3 DNA sequence: TGTGCCAGCACTCCCAGGGTAGCCAAAAACATTCAGTACTTC. The gene calls are TRBV28 and TRBJ2-4; weak D call: TRBD1 (5 bases). The germline V gene encodes CDR1 MDHEN and CDR2 SYDVKM. The CDR3 has 14 amino acids. The ends were cut back, 7 bases at V and 0 bases at J, with 10 bases in the middle.

Only a few counts were recorded for this clonotype. The rearrangement joins TRBV30 to TRBJ2-1; D is unresolved. Germline V gene sequence: CDR1 GTSNPN, CDR2 SVGIG (reference sequence). V lost 2 bases to trimming and J lost 2 bases, with 7 bases between them. The CDR3 totals 13 residues. CDR3 DNA sequence: TGTGCCTGGAGTACGACAACCTACAATGAGCAGTTCTTC. Translated: CAWSTTTYNEQFF.

The V call is TRBV6-5, the J call TRBJ1-1; no clear D. Germline V CDR1 and CDR2: MNHEY, SVGAGI. The CDR3 is 14 residues long. Trimming cost V 0 bases and J 2 bases, with 7 bases left between them. The CDR3 loop reads CASSYSDDNTEAFF. CDR3 in DNA: TGTGCCAGCAGTTACTCGGACGACAACACTGAAGCTTTCTTT.

This clonotype was counted a few times. This rearrangement joins TRBV6-1 to TRBJ2-7, with D hard to call. The V end lost 5 bases, the J end lost 1 base, and 30 bases lay between the germline ends. This CDR3 is built from 20 residues. Germline CDR1 and CDR2: MNHNS and SASEGT. CDR3 in DNA: TGTGCCAGCAGTCATCGCAAGGCCGGCTTTGGACGGAGAGCTTCCTACGAGCAGTACTTC. It specifies CASSHRKAGFGRRASYEQYF.

This clonotype was seen many times. The chain combines TRBV3-1 with TRBJ2-5, with D tentatively TRBD1 (6 bases). With 4 bases removed from V and 9 bases from J, the gap between germline ends came to 15 bases. The germline CDR1 and CDR2 sequences are LGHDT and YNNKEL (reference sequence). The CDR3 contains 13 residues. The CDR3 nucleotides are TGTGCCAGCAGCCTCAATTCGAAGGGGGCCCAGTACTTC. This sequence encodes CASSLNSKGAQYF.

This clonotype was seen more than once but under ten times. The rearrangement links TRBV5-1 to TRBJ2-1; the D gene could be TRBD1 or TRBD2 (5 bases each). V was cut by 4 bases and J by 0 bases, with 14 bases left in between. Germline V lookup: CDR1 SGHRS, CDR2 YFSETQ. The CDR3 totals 16 residues. CDR3 DNA sequence: TGCGCCAGCAGCCCCCCCAGGGAGAGCTCCTACAATGAGCAGTTCTTC. This sequence encodes CASSPPRESSYNEQFF.

Notes on this clonotype: Just one base apart from a much larger clone, this may be a read error. V is TRBV7-9 and J is TRBJ2-1; D possibly corresponds to TRBD2 (6 bases). Germline-derived CDR1 and CDR2 are SEHNR and FQNEAQ (reference sequence). The CDR3 sequence is 15 residues long. The V end lost 5 bases, the J end lost 2 bases, and 13 bases lay between the germline ends. The CDR3, as DNA: TGTGCCAGCAGCACCCAGGCTAGCGCCTACAATGAGCAGTTCTTC. It is translated as CASSTQASAYNEQFF.

This clonotype showed up many times. The CDR3 region has the DNA TGTGCCAGCAGCTCTAGCGGGACGCTCTACGAGCAGTACTTC. Translated, it gives CASSSSGTLYEQYF. The chain couples TRBV7-9 to TRBJ2-7; the match to TRBD2 covers 9 bases. V lost 4 bases to trimming and J lost 3 bases; unmatched junction nucleotides: 4. Germline V gene sequence: CDR1 SEHNR, CDR2 FQNEAQ (reference sequence). CDR3 length equals 14 residues.

Many counts were recorded for this clonotype. The rearrangement uses TRBV28 and TRBJ1-1; no clear D. V was shortened by 5 bases and J by 0 bases, with 16 bases between the two germline ends. CDR1 and CDR2 from the germline V gene are MDHEN and SYDVKM. The CDR3 contains 16 residues. The CDR3, as DNA: TGTGCCAGCAGTCTGACGGGCGGTTTCATGAACACTGAAGCTTTCTTT. As protein: CASSLTGGFMNTEAFF.

The table lists this clonotype with a few counts. The chain is built from TRBV11-2 and TRBJ2-7, with 9 bases matching TRBD2. Unmatched junction bases numbered 9, after V lost 6 bases and J lost 3 bases. The CDR3 is 15 amino acids. Germline V gene lookup returns CDR1 SGHAT and CDR2 FQNNGV. The CDR3 nucleotides are TGTGCCAGCAGGAGGTGGCTAGCGGGAAACTACGAGCAGTACTTC. As protein: CASRRWLAGNYEQYF. The full variable domain, its missing parts supplied by reference TRBV11-2 and TRBJ2-7, is EAGVAQSPRYKIIEKRQSVAFWCNPISGHATLYWYQQILGQGPKLLIQFQNNGVVDDSQLPKDRFSAERLKGVDSTLKIQPAKLEDSAVYLCASRRWLAGNYEQYFGPGTRLTVT.

This clonotype was observed at least ten times. The chain joins TRBV28 to TRBJ1-2; 12 bases map to TRBD1. Germline loops: CDR1 MDHEN, CDR2 SYDVKM. CDR3 size: 15 residues. V gave up 5 bases and J gave up 3 bases; unmatched junction bases: 4. CDR3 nucleotides: TGTGCCAGCAGTACGGGACAGGGGGCACACTATGGCTACACCTTC. Its translation: CASSTGQGAHYGYTF.

On this clonotype itself: An end of the junction does not agree with germline; a read error may underlie this. The chain carries TRBV29-1 and TRBJ2-1; 12 nucleotides match TRBD2. The length of the CDR3 is 18 residues. From germline, CDR1 is SQVTM and CDR2 ANQGSEA. CDR3 sequence (DNA): TGCAGCGTTGAAGATTCTTGGACTAGCGGGGATTCCTACAATGAGCGGTTCTTC. Amino acid sequence: CSVEDSWTSGDSYNERFF.

At least ten counts were recorded for this clonotype. V usage is TRBV7-9 and J usage is TRBJ1-4, with TRBD1 identical over 7 bases. The V gene's germline CDR1 is SEHNR and CDR2 FQNEAQ (reference sequence). This CDR3 is built from 14 residues. Losses at the gene ends were 3 bases for V and 4 bases for J; bases not matched to a gene: 2. The DNA for the CDR3 is TGTGCCAGCAGCTTGGGACAGAATAATGAAAAACTGTTTTTT. Residues: CASSLGQNNEKLFF.

This clonotype was seen repeatedly, ten times or more. This sequence joins TRBV11-2 and TRBJ1-1; D ambiguous. Germline values: CDR1 SGHAT, CDR2 FQNNGV. Trimming shortened V by 0 bases and J by 1 base, and 12 bases separated the two germline ends. There are 16 residues in the CDR3. CDR3 loop: CASSLDFGNKNTEAFF. The CDR3 nucleotides are TGTGCCAGCAGCTTAGATTTCGGGAATAAGAACACTGAAGCTTTCTTT.

In this sample, this clonotype turned up a few times. This sequence joins TRBV14 and TRBJ2-7, with 9 bases fitting TRBD1. The germline gives CDR1 SGHDN, CDR2 FVKESK. The CDR3 is made up of 16 amino acids. J lost 3 bases, V lost 3 bases, and 9 bases had no gene match. The CDR3 coding sequence is TGTGCCAGCAGCCAGGGGGCCGGGACAGGGTTCTACGAGCAGTACTTC. This gives the protein CASSQGAGTGFYEQYF. The full variable domain, rest sourced from reference TRBV14 and TRBJ2-7, is EAGVTQFPSHSVIEKGQTVTLRCDPISGHDNLYWYRRVMGKEIKFLLHFVKESKQDESGMPNNRFLAERTGGTYSTLKVQPAELEDSGVYFCASSQGAGTGFYEQYFGPGTRLTVT.

The J gene is TRBJ1-1, the V gene TRBV28; D not resolved. Trimming pared 3 bases from V and 9 bases from J, leaving 11 bases between. This CDR3 is 12 amino acids long. The V gene's germline CDR1 is MDHEN and CDR2 SYDVKM. In nucleotides, the CDR3 is TGTGCCAGCAGTTTTGAGCTTAATCAAGCTTTCTTT. Translated: CASSFELNQAFF.

At least ten counts were recorded for this clonotype. V usage is TRBV28 and J usage is TRBJ1-6; tentatively, D is TRBD1 (6 bases). There are 13 residues in the CDR3. V lost 6 bases and J lost 5, with 8 bases in between. Germline V CDR1 and CDR2: MDHEN, SYDVKM. In DNA, the CDR3 is TGTGCCAGCAGCCAGGGGCATAATTCACCCCTCCACTTT. The encoded protein is CASSQGHNSPLHF.

In its sample, this clonotype was seen a few times. V usage is TRBV5-8 and J usage is TRBJ2-1; 9 positions agree with TRBD2. V was pared by 5 bases and J by 8 bases, with 11 bases of the junction left unmatched. This CDR3 has 15 residues. Germline V lookup: CDR1 SGHTS, CDR2 YDEGEE. CDR3 sequence: CASRGRGRAHYEQFF. In nucleotides, the CDR3 is TGTGCCAGCAGGGGCCGCGGGAGGGCCCACTATGAGCAGTTCTTC.

The rearrangement uses TRBV20-1 and TRBJ1-3; D gene unclear. The CDR3 runs to 13 residues. Trimming pared 6 bases from V and 1 base from J, leaving 10 bases between. CDR1 DFQATT and CDR2 SNEGSKA come from the germline V gene (reference sequence). The CDR3 here is CSARASSGNTIYF. The CDR3 DNA is TGCAGTGCCCGCGCAAGTTCTGGAAACACCATATATTTT.

The chain links TRBV10-3 to TRBJ1-2, with 11 bases identical to TRBD1. Germline V gene lookup returns CDR1 ENHRY and CDR2 SYGVKD. J lost 6 bases, V lost 8 bases, and 2 bases had no gene match. CDR3 size: 12 residues. DNA of the CDR3: TGTGCCATCCGGACAGGGGGCCATGGCTACACCTTC. Protein sequence: CAIRTGGHGYTF.